Listed below are T cell receptor beta chains from one sample, sequenced in a study of blood T cells in healthy people across ages. Using its own MiXCR run on the 5' RACE reads, TCRdb lists one record per CDR3 protein. Of approximately 780,000 distinct CDR3 sequences listed, around 25% are singletons. In addition, the sample was reused for a study of T cells of mothers and their children.

The specimen sequenced was blood. Every receptor here comes from a boy younger than 18 in good health. The CDR3 runs from the conserved cysteine through the conserved F or W. A D gene is named only where the DNA matches it firmly. Clone size is not always given. Where it is, it says once, few, many or a class for expanded clones.

d_gene	v_gene	abundance	len	j_gene	CDR3nt	CDR3aa
TRBD1	TRBV20-1	.	14	TRBJ2-7	TGCAGTGCGGCTAACAGGGGATTGGTCTACGAGCAGTACTTC	CSAANRGLVYEQYF
.	TRBV13	.	13	TRBJ2-2	TGTGCCAGCAGCACCGTAAACACCGGGGAGCTGTTTTTT	CASSTVNTGELFF
TRBD1	TRBV5-1	many	14	TRBJ2-5	TGCGCCAGCAGCCTCGGACAGGGAAAAGAGACCCAGTACTTC	CASSLGQGKETQYF
.	TRBV7-9	few	18	TRBJ2-1	TGTGCCAGCAGCTTGGGAAAAGAAAGCACGAGCTCCTACAATGAGCAGTTCTTC	CASSLGKESTSSYNEQFF
.	TRBV27	.	16	TRBJ1-6	TGTGCCAGCAGTTTCAATAACAGGCCTGATAATTCACCCCTCCACTTT	CASSFNNRPDNSPLHF
.	TRBV7-9	.	14	TRBJ1-1	TGTGCCAGCAGCTTAAATGGGGTTATCACTGAAGCTTTCTTT	CASSLNGVITEAFF
TRBD1	TRBV5-1	few	18	TRBJ2-3	TGCGCCAGCAGCTTGGACAGGGGGCAGAGCCGTAGCACAGATACGCAGTATTTT	CASSLDRGQSRSTDTQYF
TRBD1	TRBV14	.	17	TRBJ2-2	TGTGCCAGCAGCCACCGGACAGGGGACCCGAACACCGGGGAGCTGTTTTTT	CASSHRTGDPNTGELFF
.	TRBV28	.	16	TRBJ2-2	TGTGCCAGCAATATTTTGGCAGTTGGGAACACCGGGGAGCTGTTTTTT	CASNILAVGNTGELFF
.	TRBV4-1	.	15	TRBJ2-3	TGCGCCAGCAGCCATTGGGGGGAATCCACAGATACGCAGTATTTT	CASSHWGESTDTQYF
.	TRBV9	few	15	TRBJ2-6	TGTGCCAGCAGCGTGGCAGGGCCCGGGGCCAACGTCCTGACTTTC	CASSVAGPGANVLTF
TRBD1	TRBV5-1	.	12	TRBJ2-1	TGCGCCAGCAGCGCAACAGGGGATGAGCAGTTCTTC	CASSATGDEQFF
.	TRBV20-1	.	12	TRBJ1-1	TGCAGTGGGGAGTGGGGGAACACTGAAGCTTTCTTT	CSGEWGNTEAFF
.	TRBV20-1	few	13	TRBJ1-1	TGCAGTGCTAGTAAGGGCTTGAGGGCTGAAGCTTTCTTT	CSASKGLRAEAFF
.	TRBV29-1	few	14	TRBJ1-2	TGCAGCGTTGCCTACCGGGACGCGGAGTCTGGCTACACCTTC	CSVAYRDAESGYTF
TRBD2	TRBV10-3	.	16	TRBJ2-5	TGTGCCATCAGTGAGTCTCCAGGCGGGAGCCAAGAGACCCAGTACTTC	CAISESPGGSQETQYF
.	TRBV2	.	16	TRBJ2-3	TGTGCCAGCAGCCCAATGCCGGGCCCATCCACAGATACGCAGTATTTT	CASSPMPGPSTDTQYF
.	TRBV3-1	.	15	TRBJ1-6	TGTGCCAGCAGCCCATCCGTGCGGGGTAATTCACCCCTCCACTTT	CASSPSVRGNSPLHF
.	TRBV20-1	few	12	TRBJ2-5	TGCAGTGCTAGATATATGGAGGGGACCCAGTACTTC	CSARYMEGTQYF
TRBD2	TRBV20-1	.	17	TRBJ2-1	TGCAGTGCTAAAGCGTCGCAGCGGGGGGGCCGGAGCAATGAGCAGTTCTTC	CSAKASQRGGRSNEQFF
.	TRBV4-1	once	18	TRBJ2-3	TGCGCCAGCAGCCAGATACTTCAGGGGAAATATGGCGCAGATACGCAGTATTTT	CASSQILQGKYGADTQYF
.	TRBV6-1	.	14	TRBJ2-2	TGTGCCAGCAGCACCGACAGTGACACCGGGGAGCTGTTTTTT	CASSTDSDTGELFF
TRBD2	TRBV11-2	.	14	TRBJ2-1	TGTGCCAGCAGCCTAGCGGGAAACTACAATGAGCAGTTCTTC	CASSLAGNYNEQFF
.	TRBV4-1	few	13	TRBJ2-1	TGCGCCAGCAGCCAGGAACAGACCAATGAGCAGTTCTTC	CASSQEQTNEQFF
.	TRBV6-5	few	14	TRBJ1-2	TGTGTCAGCGGCTCTGGCGGACTTAACTATGGCTACACCTTC	CVSGSGGLNYGYTF
TRBD1	TRBV5-1	.	15	TRBJ1-4	TGCGCCAGCAGCCCGGATTCAGGGGGGAATGAAAAACTGTTTTTT	CASSPDSGGNEKLFF
.	TRBV7-2	.	13	TRBJ2-3	TGTGCCAGCACCACAATACGACTAGATACGCAGTATTTT	CASTTIRLDTQYF
.	TRBV28	few	16	TRBJ2-1	TGTGCCAGCAGATCCTATGCTGGGAGCCAGAACAATGAGCAGTTCTTC	CASRSYAGSQNNEQFF
.	TRBV20-1	.	13	TRBJ1-4	TGCAGTGCTAGTAGGCCCCCCGGAGAAAAACTGTTTTTT	CSASRPPGEKLFF
.	TRBV9	few	15	TRBJ1-5	TGTGCCAGCAGTGGGACGGGGAATAGCAATCAGCCCCAGCATTTT	CASSGTGNSNQPQHF
.	TRBV7-9	.	13	TRBJ1-2	TGTGCCACCCGGACGGGGGCTAACTATGGCTACACCTTC	CATRTGANYGYTF
.	TRBV18	.	18	TRBJ2-7	TGTGCCAGCTCAGCCCAGCCGAACTATTTAGGTAGTCTTTACGAGCAGTACTTC	CASSAQPNYLGSLYEQYF
TRBD1	TRBV7-2	.	16	TRBJ2-1	TGTGCCAGCAGATCAAGCGGCAGGGGGCTGGGGAATGAGCAGTTCTTC	CASRSSGRGLGNEQFF
.	TRBV12-3/TRBV12-4	few	15	TRBJ1-5	TGTGCCAGCAGTTTAGAGGGCTCACTCTATCAGCCCCAGCATTTT	CASSLEGSLYQPQHF
.	TRBV2	.	12	TRBJ2-7	TGTGCCAGCAAGAACAATTTGCGGGAGCAGTACTTC	CASKNNLREQYF
.	TRBV20-1	.	12	TRBJ2-1	TGCAGTGCTACCTGGGGAGCCCATGAGCAGTTCTTC	CSATWGAHEQFF
.	TRBV6-1	few	12	TRBJ2-1	TGTGCCAGCAGTGAACTAGTCTATGAGCAGTTCTTC	CASSELVYEQFF
.	TRBV27	few	15	TRBJ2-7	TGTGCCAGCAGTTTTGGCGGGGGCTGCAGGTACGAGCAGTACTTC	CASSFGGGCRYEQYF
.	TRBV9	few	15	TRBJ2-5	TGTGCCAGCAGCCCCTATGGTAGGGGGGAGAAGACCCAGTACTTC	CASSPYGRGEKTQYF
.	TRBV10-3	few	13	TRBJ1-2	TGTGCCATCAGTGAGCCTGGACGGTATGGCTACACCTTC	CAISEPGRYGYTF
TRBD1	TRBV12-3/TRBV12-4	.	15	TRBJ1-5	TGTGCCAGCAGCCAGGGACAGGGGGGAGGGCAGCCCCAGCATTTT	CASSQGQGGGQPQHF
TRBD1	TRBV12-3/TRBV12-4	.	16	TRBJ2-1	TGTGCCAGCAGTCCCGGGACAGGGGCGGGCTACAATGAGCAGTTCTTC	CASSPGTGAGYNEQFF
.	TRBV24-1	.	14	TRBJ2-7	TGTGCCACCAGTGATTGGCGGGACTCCCGAGGGCAGTACTTC	CATSDWRDSRGQYF
.	TRBV7-2	.	17	TRBJ2-5	TGTGCCAGCAGCTTAGAAGGGGGGCTAAAGATCGGAGAGACCCAGTACTTC	CASSLEGGLKIGETQYF
TRBD2	TRBV20-1	.	14	TRBJ2-5	TGCAGTGCTACCGAGCGGGGGAACCAAGAGACCCAGTACTTC	CSATERGNQETQYF
TRBD2	TRBV3-1	.	15	TRBJ2-7	TGTGCCAGCAGCTCTAGCGGACCCGTCTCCTACGAGCAGTACTTC	CASSSSGPVSYEQYF
TRBD1	TRBV9	.	13	TRBJ2-4	TGTGCCAGCAGCGGCCACAGGGGACACATTCAGTACTTC	CASSGHRGHIQYF
.	TRBV11-2	few	14	TRBJ2-5	TGTGCCAGCACCATCTCGGAAGGCGTCGGGACCCAGTACTTC	CASTISEGVGTQYF
.	TRBV11-2	.	15	TRBJ2-2	TGTGCCAGCAGCTTCGAAGGGACCAACACCGGGGAGCTGTTTTTT	CASSFEGTNTGELFF
.	TRBV5-5	.	14	TRBJ1-4	TGTGCCAGCAGCTTGGGGCCAGTTGCTGAAAAACTGTTTTTT	CASSLGPVAEKLFF
.	TRBV9	.	13	TRBJ2-2	TGTGCCAGCAGCGTAGAGGGTAACCGGGAGCTGTTTTTT	CASSVEGNRELFF
.	TRBV11-2	.	13	TRBJ2-4	TGTGCCAGCAGCTTAATAGCCAAAAACATTCAGTACTTC	CASSLIAKNIQYF
.	TRBV10-3	few	12	TRBJ2-6	TGTGCCATCAGTGAGTCCTCTGGCGTCCTGACTTTC	CAISESSGVLTF
.	TRBV12-3/TRBV12-4	few	12	TRBJ1-1	TGTGCCAGTCTCGAGTCCGGGACAGAAGCTTTCTTT	CASLESGTEAFF
TRBD2	TRBV12-3/TRBV12-4	.	18	TRBJ2-5	TGTGCCAGCAGTTTCTACGGCCTACTAGCGGAGTACCAAGAGACCCAGTACTTC	CASSFYGLLAEYQETQYF
.	TRBV6-1	many	11	TRBJ1-5	TGTGCCAGCAGTGCTGAGGTGGCCCAGCATTTT	CASSAEVAQHF
TRBD2	TRBV5-1	.	16	TRBJ2-5	TGCGCCAGCAGCTTGCGGTCTAGCGGAGCCCTGGAGACCCAGTACTTC	CASSLRSSGALETQYF
.	TRBV7-6	few	17	TRBJ2-1	TGTGCCAGCAGCTCCCCTGAATTCCCGACGGCCTACAATGAGCAGTTCTTC	CASSSPEFPTAYNEQFF